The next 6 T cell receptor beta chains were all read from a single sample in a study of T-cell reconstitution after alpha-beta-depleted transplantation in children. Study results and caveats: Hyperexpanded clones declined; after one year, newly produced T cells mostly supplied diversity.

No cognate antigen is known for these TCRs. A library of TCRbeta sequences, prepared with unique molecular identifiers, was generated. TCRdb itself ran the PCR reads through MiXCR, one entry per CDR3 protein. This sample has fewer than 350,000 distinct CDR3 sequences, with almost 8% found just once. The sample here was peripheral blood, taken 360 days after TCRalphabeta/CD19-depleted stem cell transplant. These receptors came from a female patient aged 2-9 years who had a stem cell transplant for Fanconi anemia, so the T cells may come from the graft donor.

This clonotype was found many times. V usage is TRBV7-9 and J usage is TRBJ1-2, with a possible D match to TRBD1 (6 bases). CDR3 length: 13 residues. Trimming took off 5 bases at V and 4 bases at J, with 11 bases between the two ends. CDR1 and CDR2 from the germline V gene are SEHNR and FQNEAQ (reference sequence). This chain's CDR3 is CASSRTESYGYTF. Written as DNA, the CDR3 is TGTGCCAGCAGCCGGACAGAGTCCTATGGCTACACCTTC.

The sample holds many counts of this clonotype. The DNA for the CDR3 is TGTGCCAGCAGTTTATGGGCGGGACAGGAGAAATATCATAACGAGCAGTACTTC. This sequence encodes CASSLWAGQEKYHNEQYF. V is TRBV28 and J is TRBJ2-7; 8 nucleotides agree with TRBD1. Germline CDR1 reads MDHEN; CDR2 reads SYDVKM. V was clipped by 0 bases and J by 5 bases; unmatched bases: 15. The length of the CDR3 is 18 residues.

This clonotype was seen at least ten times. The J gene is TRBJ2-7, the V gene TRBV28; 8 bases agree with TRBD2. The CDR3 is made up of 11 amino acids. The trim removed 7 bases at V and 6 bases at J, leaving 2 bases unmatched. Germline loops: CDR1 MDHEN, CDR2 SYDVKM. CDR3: CASMSGGEQYF. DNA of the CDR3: TGTGCCAGCATGAGCGGGGGCGAGCAGTACTTC.

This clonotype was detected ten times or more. CDR3 protein: CAIMGQGDTEAFF. CDR3 sequence (DNA): TGTGCCATCATGGGACAGGGTGACACTGAAGCTTTCTTT. This chain connects TRBV10-3 to TRBJ1-1, with 9 bases aligning to TRBD1. J gave up 3 bases and V 7 bases, and 3 bases lay outside the gene matches. Germline V gene sequence: CDR1 ENHRY, CDR2 SYGVKD. The CDR3 sequence is 13 residues long.

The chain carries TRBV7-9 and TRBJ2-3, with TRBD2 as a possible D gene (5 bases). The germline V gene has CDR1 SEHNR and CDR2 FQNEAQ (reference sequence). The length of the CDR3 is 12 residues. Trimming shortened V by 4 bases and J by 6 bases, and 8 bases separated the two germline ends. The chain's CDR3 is CASSSWEDTQYF. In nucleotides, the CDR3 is TGTGCCAGCAGCTCCTGGGAGGATACGCAGTATTTT.

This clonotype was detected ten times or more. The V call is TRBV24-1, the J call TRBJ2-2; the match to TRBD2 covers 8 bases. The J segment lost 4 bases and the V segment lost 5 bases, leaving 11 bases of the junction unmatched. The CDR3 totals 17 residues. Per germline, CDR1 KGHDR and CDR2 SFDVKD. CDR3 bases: TGTGCCACCAGTGCAAGGGTAGCGGGAATTGTCACCGGGGAGCTGTTTTTT. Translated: CATSARVAGIVTGELFF.